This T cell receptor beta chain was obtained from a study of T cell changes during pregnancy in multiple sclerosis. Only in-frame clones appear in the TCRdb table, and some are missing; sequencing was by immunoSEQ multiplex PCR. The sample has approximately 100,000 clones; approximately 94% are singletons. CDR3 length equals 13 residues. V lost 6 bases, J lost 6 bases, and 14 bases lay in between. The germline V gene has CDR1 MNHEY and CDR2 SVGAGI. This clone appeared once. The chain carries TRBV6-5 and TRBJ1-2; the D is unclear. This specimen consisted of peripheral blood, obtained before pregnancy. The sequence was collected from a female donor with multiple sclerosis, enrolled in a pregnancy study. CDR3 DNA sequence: TGTGCCAGCAGCCTTCCCGGGAGGGATGGCTACACCTTC. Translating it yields CASSLPGRDGYTF.